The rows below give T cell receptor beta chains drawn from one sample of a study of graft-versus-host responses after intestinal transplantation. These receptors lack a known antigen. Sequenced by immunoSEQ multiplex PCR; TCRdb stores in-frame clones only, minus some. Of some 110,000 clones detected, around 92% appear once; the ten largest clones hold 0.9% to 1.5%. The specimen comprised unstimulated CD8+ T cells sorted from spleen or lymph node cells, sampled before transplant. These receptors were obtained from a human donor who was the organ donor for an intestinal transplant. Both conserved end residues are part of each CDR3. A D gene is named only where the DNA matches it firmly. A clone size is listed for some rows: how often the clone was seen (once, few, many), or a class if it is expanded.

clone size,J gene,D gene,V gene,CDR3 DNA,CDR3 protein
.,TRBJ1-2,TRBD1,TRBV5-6,TGTGCCAGCAGCTTGGACGGACAGGGGGTGATCTATGGCTACACCTTC,CASSLDGQGVIYGYTF
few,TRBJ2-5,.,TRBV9,TGTGCCAGCAGCGTAGACGGTTCCCTAGAGACCCAGTACTTC,CASSVDGSLETQYF
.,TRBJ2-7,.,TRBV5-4,TGTGCCAGCAGCTCACAGGTTTCCTACGAGCAGTACTTC,CASSSQVSYEQYF
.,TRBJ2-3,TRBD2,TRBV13,TGTGCCAGCAGCCCGGGAGGTACCCATTTCACAGATACGCAGTATTTT,CASSPGGTHFTDTQYF
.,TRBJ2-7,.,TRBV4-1,TGCGCCAGCAGTCCCGGCACGGGGGGCTTCGAGCAGTACTTC,CASSPGTGGFEQYF
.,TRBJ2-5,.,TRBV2,TGTGCCAGCAGTGATGGGTCGACCCAGTACTTC,CASSDGSTQYF
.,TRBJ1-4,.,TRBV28,TGTGCCAGCGGACGAGAAAAACTGTTTTTT,CASGREKLFF
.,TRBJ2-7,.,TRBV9,TGTGCCAGCAGCGTATCCCCAGAGTACGAGCAGTACTTC,CASSVSPEYEQYF
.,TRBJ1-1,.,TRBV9,TGTGCCAGCAGCGTAGTAGAGGGGACCGAAGCTTTCTTT,CASSVVEGTEAFF
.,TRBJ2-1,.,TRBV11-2,TGTGCCAGCAGCTTTTCAGGGTGGGAGGAGGCAGGGCAGTTCTTC,CASSFSGWEEAGQFF
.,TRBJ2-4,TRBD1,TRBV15,TGTGCCACCAGCAGAGAACGACAGGGTAGAGACATTCAGTACTTC,CATSRERQGRDIQYF
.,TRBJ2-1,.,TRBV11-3,TGTGCCAGCAGCGGACTGACTCAACAGGACAATGAGCAGTTCTTC,CASSGLTQQDNEQFF
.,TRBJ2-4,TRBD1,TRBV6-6,TGTGCCAGCAGTGACCCCCGTTGGACAGGCAACATTCAGTACTTC,CASSDPRWTGNIQYF
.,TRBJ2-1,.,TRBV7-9,TGTGCCAGCGCCCACATTCTAACCTACAATGAGCAGTTCTTC,CASAHILTYNEQFF
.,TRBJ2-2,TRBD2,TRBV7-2,TGTGCCAGCAGCCCGGTCCCGGGACTAGTTATCGTCGGGGAGCTGTTTTTT,CASSPVPGLVIVGELFF
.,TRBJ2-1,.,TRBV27,TGTGCCAGCAGTTTACACGGGGATTTAGCCTACAATGAGCAGTTCTTC,CASSLHGDLAYNEQFF
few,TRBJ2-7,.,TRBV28,TGTGCCAGCAGTCCTCTTCCCTACGAGCAGTACTTC,CASSPLPYEQYF
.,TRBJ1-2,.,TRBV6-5,TGTGCCACCTCTACCACGGTGCTCGGTGGCTACACCTTC,CATSTTVLGGYTF
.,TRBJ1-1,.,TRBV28,TGTGCCAGCCTTGGATTTACTAACACTGAAGCTTTCTTT,CASLGFTNTEAFF
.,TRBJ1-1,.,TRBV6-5,TGTGCCAGCAGTTATTTTAAGGTGAACACTGAAGCTTTCTTT,CASSYFKVNTEAFF
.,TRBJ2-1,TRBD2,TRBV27,TGTGCCAGCAGTTTATCCGGACTAGCGGGTTCCTACAATGAGCAGTTCTTC,CASSLSGLAGSYNEQFF
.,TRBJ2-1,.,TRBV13,TGTGCCAGCAGGCTGACAATTGGGGAGCAGTTCTTC,CASRLTIGEQFF
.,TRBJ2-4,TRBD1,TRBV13,TGTGCCAGCAGACCCTGGACAGGGGTTGAAAACATTCAGTACTTC,CASRPWTGVENIQYF
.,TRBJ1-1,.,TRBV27,TGTGCCAGCAGTTTATCGAGTACGGGGAACACTGAAGCTTTCTTT,CASSLSSTGNTEAFF
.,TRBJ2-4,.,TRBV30,TGTGCCTGGATAATGGACCTTCGAGGAGGCTTC,CAWIMDLRGGF
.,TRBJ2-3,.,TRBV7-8,TGTGCCAGCAGCTACGGGACCTTTAGCACAGATACGCAGTATTTT,CASSYGTFSTDTQYF
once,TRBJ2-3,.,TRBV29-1,TGCAGCGCCGAGGGGTTACCTAGCACAGATACGCAGTATTTT,CSAEGLPSTDTQYF
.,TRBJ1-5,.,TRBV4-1,TGCGCCAGCAGCCATAAACTAGGGGCTGATCAGCCCCAGCATTTT,CASSHKLGADQPQHF
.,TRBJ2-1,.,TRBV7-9,TGTGCCAGCAGCTTATCGATCGGGTGGGGGGATCCCTACAATGAGCAGTTCTTC,CASSLSIGWGDPYNEQFF
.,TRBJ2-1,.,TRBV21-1,TGTGCCAGCAGCGTAAAGGGGGAAACCTACAATGAGCAGTTCTTC,CASSVKGETYNEQFF
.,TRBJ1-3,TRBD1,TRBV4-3,TGCGCCAGCAGCCCACAGGGGTGGGACACCATATATTTT,CASSPQGWDTIYF
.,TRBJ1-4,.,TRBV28,TGTGCCAGCAGTTTAGGGGGGGGAGATGAAAAACTGTTTTTT,CASSLGGGDEKLFF
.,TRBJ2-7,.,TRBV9,TGTGCCAGCAGCCTCCCCGGGGGCGAGCAGTACTTC,CASSLPGGEQYF
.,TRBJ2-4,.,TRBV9,TGTGCCAGCAGCGTATTTGAGGGGGGAGACATTCAGTACTTC,CASSVFEGGDIQYF
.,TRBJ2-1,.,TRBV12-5,TGTGCTAGTGGTCTAAGCGAGATTGTTGAGCAGTTCTTC,CASGLSEIVEQFF
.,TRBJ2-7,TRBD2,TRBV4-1,TGCGCCAGCAGCCAGACTAGCGGTTCCTACGAGCAGTACTTC,CASSQTSGSYEQYF
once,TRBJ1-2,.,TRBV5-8,TGTGCCAGCAGCTCTAGGACCGCCACCAACTATGGCTACACCTTC,CASSSRTATNYGYTF
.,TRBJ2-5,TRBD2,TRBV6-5,TGTGCCAGCAGTTTACTAGCGGGGGATTTTCAAGAGACCCAGTACTTC,CASSLLAGDFQETQYF
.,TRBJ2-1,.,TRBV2,TGTGCCAGCAGTGAGGCACCTAGCTCCTACAATGAGCAGTTCTTC,CASSEAPSSYNEQFF
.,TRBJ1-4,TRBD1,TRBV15,TGTGCCACCAGCAGAGACCGGCGCACAGGGGAGAACGAAAAACTGTTTTTT,CATSRDRRTGENEKLFF
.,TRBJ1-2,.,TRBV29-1,TGCAGCGTTGAAAGTTCCGGGACGTTCTATGGCTACACCTTC,CSVESSGTFYGYTF
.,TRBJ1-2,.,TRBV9,TGTGCCAGCAGCCCATCAAACGGCTACACCTTC,CASSPSNGYTF
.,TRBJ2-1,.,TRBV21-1,TGTGCCAGCCGGGAGGGTGTCCGAGAAAATGAGCAGTTCTTC,CASREGVRENEQFF
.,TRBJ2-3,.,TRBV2,TGTGCCAGCAGTGAACCTGGGATCGATACGCAGTATTTT,CASSEPGIDTQYF
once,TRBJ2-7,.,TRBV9,TGTGCCAGCAGCCCTAAGCCAGGGGCCTACGAGCAGTACTTC,CASSPKPGAYEQYF
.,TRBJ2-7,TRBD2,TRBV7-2,TGTGCCAGCAGCCCCCGACTAGCGGGAGGGGGCGAGCAGTACTTC,CASSPRLAGGGEQYF
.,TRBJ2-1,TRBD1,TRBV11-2,TGTGCCAGCAGCACGGGGTGGGACAGATACAATGAGCAGTTCTTC,CASSTGWDRYNEQFF
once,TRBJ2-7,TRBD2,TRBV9,TGTGCCAGCAGCGTAGACCCTAGCGGCTCCTACGAGCAGTACTTC,CASSVDPSGSYEQYF
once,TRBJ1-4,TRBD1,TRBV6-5,TGTGCCAGCATTAGCAGGGGGCTCGGCGAAAAACTGTTTTTT,CASISRGLGEKLFF
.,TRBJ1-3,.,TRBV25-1,TGTGCCAGCCCCGGATCGGGCCGTGGAAACACCATATATTTT,CASPGSGRGNTIYF
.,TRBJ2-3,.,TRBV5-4,TGTGCCAGCAGCTTGCGTCAGGGAGGAACCACAGATACGCAGTATTTT,CASSLRQGGTTDTQYF
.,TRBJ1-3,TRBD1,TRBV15,TGTGCCACCAGCAGTCCCGGGACAGGGTTTGGAAACACCATATATTTT,CATSSPGTGFGNTIYF
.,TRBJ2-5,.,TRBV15,TGTGCCACCAGCCCCGACCGGGACTCAAGGGAGACCCAGTACTTC,CATSPDRDSRETQYF
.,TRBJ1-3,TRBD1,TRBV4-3,TGCGCCAGCAGCCAAGATGCGCCAGGGGGAGAGTACTCTGGAAACACCATATATTTT,CASSQDAPGGEYSGNTIYF
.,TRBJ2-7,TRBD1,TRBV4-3,TGCGCCAGCAGCCAAGATGCCGGGACAGGGCAGTACGAGCAGTACTTC,CASSQDAGTGQYEQYF